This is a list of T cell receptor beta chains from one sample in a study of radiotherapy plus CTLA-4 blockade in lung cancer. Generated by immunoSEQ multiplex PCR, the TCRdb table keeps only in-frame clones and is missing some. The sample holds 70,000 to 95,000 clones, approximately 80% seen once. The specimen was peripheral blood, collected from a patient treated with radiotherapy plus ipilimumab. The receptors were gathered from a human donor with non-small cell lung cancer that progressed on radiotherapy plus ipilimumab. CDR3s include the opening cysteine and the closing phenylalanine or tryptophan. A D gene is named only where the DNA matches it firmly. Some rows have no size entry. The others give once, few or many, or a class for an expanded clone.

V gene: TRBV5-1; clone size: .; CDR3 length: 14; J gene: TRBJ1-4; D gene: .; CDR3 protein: CASSAGQLNEKLFF; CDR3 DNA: TGCGCCAGCAGCGCCGGACAGCTAAATGAAAAACTGTTTTTT
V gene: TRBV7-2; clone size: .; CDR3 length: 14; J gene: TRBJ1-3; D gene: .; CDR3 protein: CASSLGSPGNTIYF; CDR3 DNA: TGTGCCAGCAGCTTAGGCAGCCCTGGAAACACCATATATTTT
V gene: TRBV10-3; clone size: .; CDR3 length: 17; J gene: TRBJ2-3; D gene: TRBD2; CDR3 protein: CAISLKGGSGGADTQYF; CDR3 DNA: TGTGCCATCAGTCTGAAGGGCGGGAGCGGTGGAGCAGATACGCAGTATTTT
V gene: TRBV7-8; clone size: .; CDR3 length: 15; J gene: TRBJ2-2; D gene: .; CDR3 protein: CASSLGASNTGELFF; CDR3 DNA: TGTGCCAGCAGCTTGGGGGCCTCGAACACCGGGGAGCTGTTTTTT
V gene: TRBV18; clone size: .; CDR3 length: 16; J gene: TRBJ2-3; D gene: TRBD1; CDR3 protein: CASSPIPQGAGDTQYF; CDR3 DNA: TGTGCCAGCTCACCGATTCCACAGGGGGCGGGAGATACGCAGTATTTT
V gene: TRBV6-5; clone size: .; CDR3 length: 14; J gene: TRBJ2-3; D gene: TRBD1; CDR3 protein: CASSYGTGLDTQYF; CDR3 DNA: TGTGCCAGCAGTTACGGGACAGGGCTGGATACGCAGTATTTT
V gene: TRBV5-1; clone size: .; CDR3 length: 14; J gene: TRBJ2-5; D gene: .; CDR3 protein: CASSLKKAQETQYF; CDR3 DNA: TGCGCCAGCAGCTTGAAGAAAGCCCAAGAGACCCAGTACTTC
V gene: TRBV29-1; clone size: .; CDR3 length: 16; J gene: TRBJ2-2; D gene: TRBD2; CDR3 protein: CSAEPSGGAGTGELFF; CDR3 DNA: TGCAGCGCCGAGCCTAGCGGGGGGGCCGGCACCGGGGAGCTGTTTTTT
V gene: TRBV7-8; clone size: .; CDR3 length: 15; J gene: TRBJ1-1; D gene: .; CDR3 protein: CASSLWGSLGTEAFF; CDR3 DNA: TGTGCCAGCAGCTTGTGGGGCTCCTTGGGCACTGAAGCTTTCTTT
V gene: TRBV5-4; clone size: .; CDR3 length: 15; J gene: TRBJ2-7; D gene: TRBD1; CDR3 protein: CASSTGQGPGYEQYF; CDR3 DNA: TGTGCCAGCAGCACCGGACAGGGACCCGGATACGAGCAGTACTTC
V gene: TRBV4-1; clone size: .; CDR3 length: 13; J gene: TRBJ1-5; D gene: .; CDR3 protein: CASSQYMDQPQHF; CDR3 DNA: TGCGCCAGCAGCCAGTACATGGATCAGCCCCAGCATTTT
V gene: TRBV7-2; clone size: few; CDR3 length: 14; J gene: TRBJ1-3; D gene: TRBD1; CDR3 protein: CASSSTGGAATIYF; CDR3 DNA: TGTGCCAGCAGTTCGACAGGGGGCGCGGCCACCATATATTTT
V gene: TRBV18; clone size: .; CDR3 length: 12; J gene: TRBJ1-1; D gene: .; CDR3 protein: CASQGMNTEAFF; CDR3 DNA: TGTGCCAGTCAAGGGATGAACACTGAAGCTTTCTTT
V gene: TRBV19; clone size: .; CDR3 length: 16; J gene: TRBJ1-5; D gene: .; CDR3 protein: CASSIWGSLSNQPQHF; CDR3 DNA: TGTGCCAGTAGTATCTGGGGCAGCCTTAGCAATCAGCCCCAGCATTTT
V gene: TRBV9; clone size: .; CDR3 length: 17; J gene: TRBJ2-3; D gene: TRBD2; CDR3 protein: CASSVGGLAGSTDTQYF; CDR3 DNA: TGTGCCAGCAGCGTAGGGGGACTAGCGGGAAGCACAGATACGCAGTATTTT
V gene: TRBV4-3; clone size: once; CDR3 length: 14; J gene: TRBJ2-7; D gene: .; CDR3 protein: CASSQGGPSYEQYF; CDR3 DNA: TGCGCCAGCAGCCAAGGTGGACCCTCGTACGAGCAGTACTTC
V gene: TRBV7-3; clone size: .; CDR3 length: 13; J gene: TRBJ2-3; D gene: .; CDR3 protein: CASSFGGRDTQYF; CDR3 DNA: TGTGCCAGCAGCTTCGGAGGGAGGGATACGCAGTATTTT
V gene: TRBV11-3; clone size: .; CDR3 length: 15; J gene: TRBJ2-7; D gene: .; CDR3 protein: CASSSAWGTQGEQYF; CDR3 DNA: TGTGCCAGCAGCTCAGCCTGGGGGACCCAGGGGGAGCAGTACTTC
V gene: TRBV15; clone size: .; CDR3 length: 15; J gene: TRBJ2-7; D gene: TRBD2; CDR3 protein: CATSRVILAAYEQYF; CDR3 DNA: TGTGCCACCAGCAGAGTGATCCTAGCGGCCTACGAGCAGTACTTC
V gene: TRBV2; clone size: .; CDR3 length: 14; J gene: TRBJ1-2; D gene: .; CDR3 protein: CASSEAGRRDGYTF; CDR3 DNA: TGTGCCAGCAGTGAAGCGGGGAGGAGGGACGGCTACACCTTC
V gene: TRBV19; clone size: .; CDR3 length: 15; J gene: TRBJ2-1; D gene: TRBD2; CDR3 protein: CASSPEAGGQNEQFF; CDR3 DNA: TGTGCCAGTAGCCCCGAGGCGGGAGGGCAAAATGAGCAGTTCTTC
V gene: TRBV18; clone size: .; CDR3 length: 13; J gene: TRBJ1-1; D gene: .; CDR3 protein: CASSPPGNTEAFF; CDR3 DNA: TGTGCCAGCTCACCACCAGGGAACACTGAAGCTTTCTTT
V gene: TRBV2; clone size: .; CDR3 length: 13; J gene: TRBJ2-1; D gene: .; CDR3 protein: CASSRDSFNEQFF; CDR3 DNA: TGTGCCAGCAGTCGGGACTCCTTCAATGAGCAGTTCTTC
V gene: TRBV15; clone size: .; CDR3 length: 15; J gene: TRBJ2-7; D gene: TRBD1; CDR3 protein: CATSRRTGLAYEQYF; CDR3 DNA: TGTGCCACCAGCAGGAGGACAGGGCTAGCCTACGAGCAGTACTTC
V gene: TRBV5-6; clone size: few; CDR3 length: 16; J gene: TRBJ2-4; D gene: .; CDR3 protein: CASSLEGRGAKNIQYF; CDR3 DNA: TGTGCCAGCAGCTTGGAGGGGCGTGGAGCCAAAAACATTCAGTACTTC
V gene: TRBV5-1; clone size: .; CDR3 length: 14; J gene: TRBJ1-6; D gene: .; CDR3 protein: CATRGGFDNSPLHF; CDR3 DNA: TGCGCCACCCGAGGCGGTTTCGATAATTCACCCCTCCACTTT
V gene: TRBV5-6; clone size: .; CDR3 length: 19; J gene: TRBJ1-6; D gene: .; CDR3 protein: CASSLWGPWGRWDNSPLHF; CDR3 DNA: TGTGCCAGCAGCTTATGGGGACCTTGGGGACGATGGGATAATTCACCCCTCCACTTT
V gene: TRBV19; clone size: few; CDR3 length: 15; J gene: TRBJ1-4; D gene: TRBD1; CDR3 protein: CASSRRQGSEGGLFF; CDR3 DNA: TGTGCCAGTTCCCGGAGACAGGGTTCGGAAGGTGGACTGTTTTTT
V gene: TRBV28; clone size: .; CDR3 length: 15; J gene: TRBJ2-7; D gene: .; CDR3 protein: CASSLPQGYGYEQYF; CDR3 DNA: TGTGCCAGCAGTTTACCCCAAGGTTACGGGTACGAGCAGTACTTC
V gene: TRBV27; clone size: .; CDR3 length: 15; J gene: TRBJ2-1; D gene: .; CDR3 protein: CASSLPDRYTMMQFF; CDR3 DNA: TGTGCCAGCAGTTTACCCGACAGATATACAATGATGCAGTTCTTC
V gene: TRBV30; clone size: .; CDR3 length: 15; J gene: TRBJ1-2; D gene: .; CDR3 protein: CAWSSGQVPFYGYTF; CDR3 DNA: TGTGCCTGGAGTTCTGGGCAGGTACCCTTCTATGGCTACACCTTC
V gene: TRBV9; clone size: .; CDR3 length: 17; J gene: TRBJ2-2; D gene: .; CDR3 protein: CASSVDPGTVNTGELFF; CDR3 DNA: TGTGCCAGCAGCGTAGACCCTGGGACTGTAAACACCGGGGAGCTGTTTTTT
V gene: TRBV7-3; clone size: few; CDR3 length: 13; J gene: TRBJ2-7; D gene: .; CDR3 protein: CASSPGPAYEQYF; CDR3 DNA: TGTGCCAGCTCCCCGGGACCGGCCTACGAGCAGTACTTC
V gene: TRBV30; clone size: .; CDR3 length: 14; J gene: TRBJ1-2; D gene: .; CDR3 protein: CAWSVKGIGYGYTF; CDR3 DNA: TGTGCCTGGAGTGTAAAGGGAATCGGCTATGGCTACACCTTC
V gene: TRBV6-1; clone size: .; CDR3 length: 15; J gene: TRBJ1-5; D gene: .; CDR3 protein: CASSDTGNSNQPQHF; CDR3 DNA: TGTGCCAGCAGTGATACAGGGAATAGCAATCAGCCCCAGCATTTT
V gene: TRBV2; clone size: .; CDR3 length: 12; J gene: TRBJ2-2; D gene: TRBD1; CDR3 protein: CASRDRGGELFF; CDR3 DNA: TGTGCCAGCAGGGACAGGGGGGGGGAGCTGTTTTTT
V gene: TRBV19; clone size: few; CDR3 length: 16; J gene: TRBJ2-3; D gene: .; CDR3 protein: CASSTGTGSSADTQYF; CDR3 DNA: TGTGCCAGTAGTACCGGAACAGGATCCTCGGCAGATACGCAGTATTTT
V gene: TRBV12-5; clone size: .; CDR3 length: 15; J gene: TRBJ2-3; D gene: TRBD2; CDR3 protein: CASGLVGGDTDTQYF; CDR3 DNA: TGTGCTAGTGGTTTAGTCGGGGGGGACACAGATACGCAGTATTTT
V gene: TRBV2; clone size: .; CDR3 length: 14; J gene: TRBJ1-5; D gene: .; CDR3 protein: CASSDPGQTQPQHF; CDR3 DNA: TGTGCCAGCAGCGATCCTGGACAGACTCAGCCCCAGCATTTT
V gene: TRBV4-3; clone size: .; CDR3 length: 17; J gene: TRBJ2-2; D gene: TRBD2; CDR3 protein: CASSPQPGLAEDGELFF; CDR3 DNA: TGCGCCAGCAGCCCCCAACCGGGACTAGCGGAAGACGGGGAGCTGTTTTTT
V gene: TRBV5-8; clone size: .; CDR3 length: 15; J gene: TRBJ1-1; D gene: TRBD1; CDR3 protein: CASSRRGQGNTEAFF; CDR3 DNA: TGTGCCAGCAGCCGAAGAGGACAGGGGAACACTGAAGCTTTCTTT
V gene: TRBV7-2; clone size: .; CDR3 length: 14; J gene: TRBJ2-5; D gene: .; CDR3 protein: CASSPGNLGETQYF; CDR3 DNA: TGTGCCAGCAGCCCAGGAAACTTAGGAGAGACCCAGTACTTC
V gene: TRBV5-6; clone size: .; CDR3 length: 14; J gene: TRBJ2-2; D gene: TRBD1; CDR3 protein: CASSPTGPAGELFF; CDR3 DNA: TGTGCCAGCAGCCCGACAGGGCCCGCCGGGGAGCTGTTTTTT
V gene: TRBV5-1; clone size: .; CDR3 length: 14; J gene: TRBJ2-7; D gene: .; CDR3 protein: CASSYRDGPYEQYF; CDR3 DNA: TGCGCCAGCAGCTACCGGGACGGCCCATACGAGCAGTACTTC
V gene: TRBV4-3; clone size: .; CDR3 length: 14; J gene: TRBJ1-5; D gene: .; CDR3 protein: CASSQSYRDQPQHF; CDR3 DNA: TGCGCCAGCAGCCAATCCTACCGTGATCAGCCCCAGCATTTT
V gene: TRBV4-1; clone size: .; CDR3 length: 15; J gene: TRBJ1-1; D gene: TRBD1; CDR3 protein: CASSPGDRDATEAFF; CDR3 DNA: TGCGCCAGCAGCCCGGGGGACAGGGATGCCACTGAAGCTTTCTTT
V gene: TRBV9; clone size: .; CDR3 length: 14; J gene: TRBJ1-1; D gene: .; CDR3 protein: CASSAQWLNTEAFF; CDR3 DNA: TGTGCCAGCAGCGCCCAATGGCTGAACACTGAAGCTTTCTTT
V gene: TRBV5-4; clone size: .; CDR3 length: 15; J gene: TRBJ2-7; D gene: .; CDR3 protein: CASSLDPARSYEQYF; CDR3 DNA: TGTGCCAGCAGCTTAGACCCAGCGCGCTCCTACGAGCAGTACTTC
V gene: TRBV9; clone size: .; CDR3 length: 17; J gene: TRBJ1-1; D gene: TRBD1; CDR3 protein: CASSPTTGVRGNTEAFF; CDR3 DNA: TGTGCCAGCAGCCCCACGACAGGGGTGAGGGGGAACACTGAAGCTTTCTTT
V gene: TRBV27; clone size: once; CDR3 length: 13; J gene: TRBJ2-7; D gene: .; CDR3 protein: CASSSTPTYEQYF; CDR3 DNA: TGTGCCAGCAGCTCAACGCCTACCTACGAGCAGTACTTC